The rows below give T cell receptor beta chains drawn from one sample of a study of blood T cell repertoires in COVID-19. Only in-frame clones appear in the TCRdb table, and some are missing; sequencing was by immunoSEQ multiplex PCR. The sample holds approximately 150,000 clones; about four fifths are singletons and the top ten take around 3.7%. The sequenced sample consisted of peripheral blood. The receptors derive from a man in his 70s who had recovered from COVID-19. The CDR3 runs from the conserved cysteine through the conserved F or W. D genes are given only for firm matches. A row's size may be missing; if present it is once, few, many or a size class.

D: TRBD2
J: TRBJ2-2
V: TRBV9
size: .
DNA: TGTGCCAGCAGCCCCCGGACTAGCGGGAGGACCGGGGAGCTGTTTTTT
CDR3: CASSPRTSGRTGELFF

D: .
J: TRBJ1-3
V: TRBV5-6
size: once
DNA: TGTGCCAGCAGCTTGCGTTCAGGCTCGGTGCGAGACACCATATATTTT
CDR3: CASSLRSGSVRDTIYF

D: .
J: TRBJ2-5
V: TRBV18
size: .
DNA: TGTGCCAGCTCACCGGGGAGCCAAGAGACCCAGTACTTC
CDR3: CASSPGSQETQYF

D: .
J: TRBJ1-1
V: TRBV7-8
size: .
DNA: TGTGCCAGCACAATAGGGGTAAACATGAACACTGAAGCTTTCTTT
CDR3: CASTIGVNMNTEAFF

D: .
J: TRBJ2-2
V: TRBV24-1
size: .
DNA: TGTGCCACCAGTGAGGAGCTAGGCACCGGGGAGCTGTTTTTT
CDR3: CATSEELGTGELFF

D: TRBD2
J: TRBJ2-5
V: TRBV4-3
size: .
DNA: TGCGCCAGCAGCCAACCTGGACTAGCGGGGGTCGTCTCGGTTGGGACCCAGTACTTC
CDR3: CASSQPGLAGVVSVGTQYF

D: .
J: TRBJ2-3
V: TRBV6-5
size: .
DNA: TGTGCCAGCAGTTACGCGGCAGATACGCAGTATTTT
CDR3: CASSYAADTQYF

D: TRBD1
J: TRBJ1-2
V: TRBV10-3
size: .
DNA: TGTGCCGCTGAAACAGGGGGCGGCTATGGCTACACCTTC
CDR3: CAAETGGGYGYTF

D: TRBD1
J: TRBJ1-2
V: TRBV19
size: .
DNA: TGTGCCAGTAGTATAGGGGGGACAGCCTACACCTTC
CDR3: CASSIGGTAYTF

D: .
J: TRBJ1-5
V: TRBV14
size: .
DNA: TGTGCCAGCAGCTCGCCATGGGCAGGGCTTTATCAGCCCCAGCATTTT
CDR3: CASSSPWAGLYQPQHF

D: TRBD2
J: TRBJ2-7
V: TRBV11-2
size: .
DNA: TGTGCCAGCAGGAGACTAGCGGGAGTGTACGAGCAGTACTTC
CDR3: CASRRLAGVYEQYF

D: TRBD1
J: TRBJ1-2
V: TRBV29-1
size: .
DNA: TGCAGCGTTACAGGGGGTAGGGGCTACACCTTC
CDR3: CSVTGGRGYTF

D: .
J: TRBJ2-3
V: TRBV25-1
size: .
DNA: TGTGCCAGCGCAGGGGATACAGATACGCAGTATTTT
CDR3: CASAGDTDTQYF

D: TRBD1
J: TRBJ2-7
V: TRBV19
size: .
DNA: TGTGCCAGTAGTATAGCCCCAGGGGGCTCCTACGAGCAGTACTTC
CDR3: CASSIAPGGSYEQYF

D: .
J: TRBJ2-7
V: TRBV7-9
size: .
DNA: TGTGCCAGCAGCTTAGACCTTCGGGACGAGCAGTACTTC
CDR3: CASSLDLRDEQYF

D: .
J: TRBJ1-6
V: TRBV7-9
size: .
DNA: TGTGCCAGCAGCCCCGGGGGAAGGGATTCACCCCTCCACTTT
CDR3: CASSPGGRDSPLHF

D: .
J: TRBJ2-3
V: TRBV5-5
size: .
DNA: TGTGCCAGCAGCCCAGAGGCAGATACGCAGTATTTT
CDR3: CASSPEADTQYF

D: TRBD2
J: TRBJ2-5
V: TRBV5-1
size: .
DNA: TGCGCCAGCAGCTTGACTAGCGGAAAAGAGACCCAGTACTTC
CDR3: CASSLTSGKETQYF

D: TRBD1
J: TRBJ1-4
V: TRBV10-3
size: .
DNA: TGTGCCATCAGTGAAGGGACAGGGGGCCGTGAAAAACTGTTTTTT
CDR3: CAISEGTGGREKLFF

D: TRBD1
J: TRBJ2-7
V: TRBV6-6
size: many
DNA: TGTGCCAGCAGGTCCGGGACAGGGGAAAACGAGCAGTACTTC
CDR3: CASRSGTGENEQYF

D: .
J: TRBJ1-4
V: TRBV5-4
size: .
DNA: TGTGCCAGCAGCCTCCCCCGGAGCGGGGGCGATGAAAAACTGTTTTTT
CDR3: CASSLPRSGGDEKLFF

D: .
J: TRBJ1-6
V: TRBV20-1
size: .
DNA: TGCAGTGCTAGTAGGACAGAAAATTCACCCCTCCACTTT
CDR3: CSASRTENSPLHF